These T cell receptor beta chains were read from a single sample in a study of T cell repertoires in cytomegalovirus infection. One entry per CDR3 protein results from TCRdb running MiXCR on the reads. This table has some 300,000 distinct CDR3 sequences, about 9.1% appearing once. The material sequenced was PBMCs. Receptors originate from a human donor in good health (CMV status not recorded). Some clones in this sample may be carry-over from other donors' samples. CDR3s include the opening cysteine and the closing phenylalanine or tryptophan.

TRBV5-7	TRBJ2-1	CASSSSSASGGLNEQFF
TRBV29-1	TRBJ1-2	CSVEAMSNYGYTF
TRBV29-1	TRBJ1-1	CSVKGGGVNTEAFF
TRBV7-2	TRBJ2-3	CASSQRIRTDTQYF
TRBV6-2/TRBV6-3	TRBJ2-1	CASSYYVGGAYNEQFF
TRBV6-2/TRBV6-3	TRBJ2-2	CASSTPNTGELFF
TRBV28	TRBJ1-2	CASSSPGQGRGGYGYTF
TRBV7-4	TRBJ2-5	CASSFIGQIRSQETQYF
TRBV11-2	TRBJ2-3	CASSLETRTDTQYF
TRBV5-6	TRBJ1-2	CASSWGGVDGYTF
TRBV20-1	TRBJ2-1	CSASGISYNEQFF
TRBV7-2	TRBJ1-1	CASSYGPGNRGNTEAFF
TRBV29-1	TRBJ1-1	CSVGPGQGRGTEAFF
TRBV4-3	TRBJ2-1	CASSQEGGRDEQFF
TRBV28	TRBJ2-1	CASSFEDRGLDEQFF
TRBV20-1	TRBJ1-1	CSASRQLLNTEAFF
TRBV10-1	TRBJ2-7	CASRGLAGYYEQYF
TRBV28	TRBJ1-1	CASSPEGEAFF
TRBV29-1	TRBJ2-5	CSVVPRDGQETQYF
TRBV10-3	TRBJ2-7	CAINTGRSEQYF
TRBV5-1	TRBJ2-2	CASSSGGYTGELFF
TRBV6-5	TRBJ1-1	CASSWDSSTEAFF
TRBV28	TRBJ2-1	CASSPLTGGYNEQFF
TRBV27	TRBJ1-6	CASSLEGQGNSPLHF
TRBV28	TRBJ1-4	CASSRFRSGDNEKLFF
TRBV5-6	TRBJ2-5	CASSLVREAGKETQYF
TRBV5-1	TRBJ2-2	CASSLLENTGELFF
TRBV29-1	TRBJ1-1	CSVNRGLGTEAFF
TRBV7-8	TRBJ2-5	CASSLEGTQYF
TRBV4-3	TRBJ1-3	CASSQDHERSGNTIYF
TRBV29-1	TRBJ2-5	CSVETGGETQYF
TRBV20-1	TRBJ2-5	CSVRQAGMQETQYF
TRBV7-9	TRBJ2-1	CASSMGLAGGDEQFF
TRBV18	TRBJ2-7	CASSPGQAGGEQYF
TRBV19	TRBJ1-2	CASSMIGQNYGYTF
TRBV20-1	TRBJ2-4	CSAREGVAKNIQYF
TRBV5-1	TRBJ1-2	CASSLDNNFYGYTF
TRBV2	TRBJ2-1	CASSEMVLYNEQFF
TRBV24-1	TRBJ2-2	CATSDGTSGAELFF
TRBV10-3	TRBJ2-5	CAISTRETQYF
TRBV12-3/TRBV12-4	TRBJ2-3	CASSQGTGKTDTQYF
TRBV10-3	TRBJ1-6	CAISGGQQGYNSPLHF
TRBV7-2	TRBJ1-5	CASTSQGNSNQPQHF
TRBV18	TRBJ2-5	CASSPSREETQYF
TRBV6-5	TRBJ1-5	CASRPGTGGNQPQHF
TRBV6-2/TRBV6-3	TRBJ1-1	CASSYDRGMDTEAFF
TRBV7-6	TRBJ2-1	CASSLPGIDGEQFF
TRBV28	TRBJ1-2	CASSLAVNYGYTF
TRBV12-5	TRBJ1-5	CASGQGNAVNQPQHF
TRBV28	TRBJ2-5	CASSFAGVETQYF
TRBV19	TRBJ2-1	CASSTSISSYNEQFF
TRBV9	TRBJ2-6	CASSVGGAGVLTF
TRBV29-1	TRBJ1-2	CSVESRVDREGYGYTF
TRBV19	TRBJ2-5	CASRRDTGETQYF
TRBV12-3/TRBV12-4	TRBJ2-3	CASTLYGTVEDTQYF
TRBV4-3	TRBJ2-2	CASSQEPGYGESGEELFF
TRBV6-6	TRBJ1-2	CASSFKAGLGYTF
TRBV28	TRBJ2-1	CASSSLGGYYNEQFF
TRBV6-5	TRBJ2-2	CASSYRTLLRGTGELFF